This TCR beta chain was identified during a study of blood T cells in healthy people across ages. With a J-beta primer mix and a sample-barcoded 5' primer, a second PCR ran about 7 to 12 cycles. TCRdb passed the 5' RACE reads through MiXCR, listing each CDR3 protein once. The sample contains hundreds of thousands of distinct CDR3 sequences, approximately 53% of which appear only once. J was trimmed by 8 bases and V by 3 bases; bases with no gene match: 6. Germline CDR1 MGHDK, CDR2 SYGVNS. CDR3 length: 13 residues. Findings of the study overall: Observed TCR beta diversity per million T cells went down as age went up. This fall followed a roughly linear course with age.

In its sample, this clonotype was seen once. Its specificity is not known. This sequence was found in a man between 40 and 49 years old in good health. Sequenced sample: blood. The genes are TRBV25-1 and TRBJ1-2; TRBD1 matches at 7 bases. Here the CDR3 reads CASSDTGAGGYTF. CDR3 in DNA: TGTGCCAGCAGTGACACAGGGGCGGGCGGCTACACCTTC.